This T cell receptor (beta chain) was documented in a study of blood T cell repertoires in COVID-19. The protocol was immunoSEQ multiplex PCR, while the TCRdb copy is restricted to in-frame clones and leaves out a portion. The sample records more than 150,000 clones, roughly 80% being singletons. Trimming removed 0 bases at V and 7 bases at J, with 3 bases between. This CDR3 is 11 amino acids long. Per germline, CDR1 SEHNR and CDR2 FQNEAQ (reference sequence). This clone was counted a single time. The sequenced sample consisted of peripheral blood. The chain is built from TRBV7-9 and TRBJ1-2; the D is unclear. The receptor was isolated from a human donor in a cohort sampled during active COVID-19. This CDR3 is CASSLAIGYTF. The CDR3, as DNA: TGTGCCAGCAGCTTAGCCATTGGCTACACCTTC.